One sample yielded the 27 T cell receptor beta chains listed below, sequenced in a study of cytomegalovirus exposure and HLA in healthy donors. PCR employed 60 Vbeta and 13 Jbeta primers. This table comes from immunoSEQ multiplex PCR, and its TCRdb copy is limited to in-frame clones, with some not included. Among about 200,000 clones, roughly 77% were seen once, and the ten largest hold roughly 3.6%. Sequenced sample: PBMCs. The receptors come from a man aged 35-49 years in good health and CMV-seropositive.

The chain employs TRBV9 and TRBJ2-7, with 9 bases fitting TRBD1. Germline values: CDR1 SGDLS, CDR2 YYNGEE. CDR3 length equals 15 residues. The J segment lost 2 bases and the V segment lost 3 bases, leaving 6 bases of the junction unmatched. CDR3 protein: CASSGGDRATYEQYF. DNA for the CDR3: TGTGCCAGCAGCGGGGGGGACAGGGCGACCTACGAGCAGTACTTC.

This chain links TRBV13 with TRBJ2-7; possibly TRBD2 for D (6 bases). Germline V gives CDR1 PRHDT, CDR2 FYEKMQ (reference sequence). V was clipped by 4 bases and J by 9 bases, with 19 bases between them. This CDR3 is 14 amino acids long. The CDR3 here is CASSSGTGVDGQYF. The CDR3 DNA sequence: TGTGCCAGCAGCTCCGGGACGGGGGTTGATGGGCAGTACTTC.

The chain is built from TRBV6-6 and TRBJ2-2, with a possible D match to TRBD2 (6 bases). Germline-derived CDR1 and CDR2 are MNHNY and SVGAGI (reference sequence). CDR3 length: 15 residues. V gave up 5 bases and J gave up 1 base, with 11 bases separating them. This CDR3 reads CASSKVEGNTGELFF. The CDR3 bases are TGTGCCAGCAGTAAGGTGGAGGGGAACACCGGGGAGCTGTTTTTT.

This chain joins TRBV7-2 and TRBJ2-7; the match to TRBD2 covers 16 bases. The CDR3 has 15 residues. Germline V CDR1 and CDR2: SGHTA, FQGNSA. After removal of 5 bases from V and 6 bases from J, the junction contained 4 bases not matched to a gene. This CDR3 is CASSLGLAGGFEQYF. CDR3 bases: TGTGCCAGCAGCCTGGGACTAGCGGGAGGGTTCGAGCAGTACTTC.

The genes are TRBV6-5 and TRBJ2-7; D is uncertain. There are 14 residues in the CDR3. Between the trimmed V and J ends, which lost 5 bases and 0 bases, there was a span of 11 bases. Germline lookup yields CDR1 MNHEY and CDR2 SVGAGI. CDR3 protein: CASSRPLSSYEQYF. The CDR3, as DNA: TGTGCCAGCAGTCGCCCACTGAGCTCCTACGAGCAGTACTTC.

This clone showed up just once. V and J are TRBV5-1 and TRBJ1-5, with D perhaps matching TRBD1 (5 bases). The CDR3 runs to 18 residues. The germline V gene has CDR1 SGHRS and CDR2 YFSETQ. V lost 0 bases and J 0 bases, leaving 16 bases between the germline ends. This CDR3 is CASSLGTGWGYSNQPQHF. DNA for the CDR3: TGCGCCAGCAGCTTGGGAACAGGTTGGGGCTATAGCAATCAGCCCCAGCATTTT. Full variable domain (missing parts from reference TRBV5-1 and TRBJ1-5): KAGVTQTPRYLIKTRGQQVTLSCSPISGHRSVSWYQQTPGQGLQFLFEYFSETQRNKGNFPGRFSGRQFSNSRSEMNVSTLELGDSALYLCASSLGTGWGYSNQPQHFGDGTRLSIL.

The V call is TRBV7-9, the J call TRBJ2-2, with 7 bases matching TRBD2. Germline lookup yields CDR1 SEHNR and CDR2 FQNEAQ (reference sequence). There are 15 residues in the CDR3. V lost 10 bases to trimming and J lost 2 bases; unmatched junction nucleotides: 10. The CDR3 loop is CATPGLAVNTGELFF. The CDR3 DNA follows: TGTGCCACCCCGGGGCTAGCGGTTAACACCGGGGAGCTGTTTTTT.

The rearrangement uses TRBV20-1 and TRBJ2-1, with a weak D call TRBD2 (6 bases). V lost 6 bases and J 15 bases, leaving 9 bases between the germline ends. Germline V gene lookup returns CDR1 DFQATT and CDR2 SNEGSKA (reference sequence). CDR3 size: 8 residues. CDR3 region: CSAGGPFF. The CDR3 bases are TGCAGTGCCGGGGGACCGTTCTTC.

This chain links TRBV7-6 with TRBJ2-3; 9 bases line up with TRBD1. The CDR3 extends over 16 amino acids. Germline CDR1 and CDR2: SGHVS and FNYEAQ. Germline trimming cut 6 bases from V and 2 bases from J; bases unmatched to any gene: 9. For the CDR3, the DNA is TGTGCCAGCAGTTTCGGACAGGGGAAGTCCACAGATACGCAGTATTTT. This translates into CASSFGQGKSTDTQYF.

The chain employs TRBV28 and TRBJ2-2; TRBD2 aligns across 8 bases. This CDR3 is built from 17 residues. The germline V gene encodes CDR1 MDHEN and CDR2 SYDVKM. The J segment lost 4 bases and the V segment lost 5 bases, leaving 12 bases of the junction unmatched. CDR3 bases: TGTGCCAGCAGTATGTCCGGGACTAGGACTCTCACCGGGGAGCTGTTTTTT. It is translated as CASSMSGTRTLTGELFF.

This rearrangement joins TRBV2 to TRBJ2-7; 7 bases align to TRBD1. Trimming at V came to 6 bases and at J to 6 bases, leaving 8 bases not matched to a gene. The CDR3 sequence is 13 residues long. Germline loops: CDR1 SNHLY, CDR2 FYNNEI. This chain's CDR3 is CASSRQGKAEQYF. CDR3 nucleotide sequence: TGTGCCAGCAGCCGACAGGGTAAGGCCGAGCAGTACTTC. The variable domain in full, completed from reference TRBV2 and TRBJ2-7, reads EPEVTQTPSHQVTQMGQEVILRCVPISNHLYFYWYRQILGQKVEFLVSFYNNEISEKSEIFDDQFSVERPDGSNFTLKIRSTKLEDSAMYFCASSRQGKAEQYFGPGTRLTVT.

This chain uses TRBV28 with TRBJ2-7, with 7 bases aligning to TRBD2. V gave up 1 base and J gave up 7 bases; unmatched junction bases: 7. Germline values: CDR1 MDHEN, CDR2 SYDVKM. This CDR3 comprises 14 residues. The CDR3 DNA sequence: TGTGCCAGCAGTTTATTTGCGGGAGCAGGAGAGCAGTACTTC. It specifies CASSLFAGAGEQYF.

The CDR3 DNA follows: TGCGCCAGCACCCCGACGAGCGGGGGGCTACCCTACGAGCAGTACTTC. Protein sequence: CASTPTSGGLPYEQYF. The chain combines TRBV5-1 with TRBJ2-7; 9 nucleotides agree with TRBD2. CDR1 is SGHRS and CDR2 is YFSETQ in the germline V gene. The CDR3 contains 16 residues. V was clipped by 6 bases and J by 2 bases; unmatched bases: 12.

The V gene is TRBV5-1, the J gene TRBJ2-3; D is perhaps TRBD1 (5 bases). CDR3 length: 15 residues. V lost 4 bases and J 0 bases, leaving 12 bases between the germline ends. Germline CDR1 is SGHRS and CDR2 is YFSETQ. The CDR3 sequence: CASSTRQISTDTQYF. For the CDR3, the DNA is TGCGCCAGCAGCACCAGACAGATAAGCACAGATACGCAGTATTTT. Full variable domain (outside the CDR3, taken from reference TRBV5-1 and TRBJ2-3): KAGVTQTPRYLIKTRGQQVTLSCSPISGHRSVSWYQQTPGQGLQFLFEYFSETQRNKGNFPGRFSGRQFSNSRSEMNVSTLELGDSALYLCASSTRQISTDTQYFGPGTRLTVL.

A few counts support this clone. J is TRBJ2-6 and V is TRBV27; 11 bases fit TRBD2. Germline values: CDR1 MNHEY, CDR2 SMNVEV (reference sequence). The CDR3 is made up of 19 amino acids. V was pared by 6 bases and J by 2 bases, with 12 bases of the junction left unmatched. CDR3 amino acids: CASRRLAGSVDPGANVLTF. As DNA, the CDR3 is TGTGCCAGCAGACGACTAGCGGGAAGTGTTGATCCTGGGGCCAACGTCCTGACTTTC.

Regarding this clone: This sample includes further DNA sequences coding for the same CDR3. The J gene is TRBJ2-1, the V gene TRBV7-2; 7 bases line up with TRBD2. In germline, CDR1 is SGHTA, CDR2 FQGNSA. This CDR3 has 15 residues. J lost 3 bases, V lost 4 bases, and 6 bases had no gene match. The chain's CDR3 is CASSSTGTNYNEQFF. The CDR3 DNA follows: TGTGCCAGCAGCTCCACCGGGACTAACTACAATGAGCAGTTCTTC. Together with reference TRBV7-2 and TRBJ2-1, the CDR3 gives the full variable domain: GAGVSQSPSNKVTEKGKDVELRCDPISGHTALYWYRQSLGQGLEFLIYFQGNSAPDKSGLPSDRFSAERTGGSVSTLTIQRTQQEDSAVYLCASSSTGTNYNEQFFGPGTRLTVL.

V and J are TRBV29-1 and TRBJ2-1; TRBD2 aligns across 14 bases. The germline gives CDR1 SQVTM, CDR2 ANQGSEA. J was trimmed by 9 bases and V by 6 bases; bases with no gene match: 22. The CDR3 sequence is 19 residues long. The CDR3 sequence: CSVEPGLAGVGSGLGEQFF. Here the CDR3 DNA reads TGCAGCGTAGAACCGGGACTAGCGGGAGTAGGCAGCGGTTTAGGTGAGCAGTTCTTC.

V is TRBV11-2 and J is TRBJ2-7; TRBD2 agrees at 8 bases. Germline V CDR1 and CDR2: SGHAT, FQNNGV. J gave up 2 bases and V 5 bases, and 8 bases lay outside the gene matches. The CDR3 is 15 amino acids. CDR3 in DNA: TGTGCCAGCAGCCCTGAGCGGGAGAAAGCCTACGAGCAGTACTTC. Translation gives CASSPEREKAYEQYF.

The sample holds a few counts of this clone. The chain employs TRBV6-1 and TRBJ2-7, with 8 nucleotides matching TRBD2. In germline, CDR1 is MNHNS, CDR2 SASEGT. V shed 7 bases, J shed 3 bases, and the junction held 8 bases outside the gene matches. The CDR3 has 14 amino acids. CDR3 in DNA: TGTGCCAGCATTTCCCCGGGACTAGTCTACGAGCAGTACTTC. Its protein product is CASISPGLVYEQYF.

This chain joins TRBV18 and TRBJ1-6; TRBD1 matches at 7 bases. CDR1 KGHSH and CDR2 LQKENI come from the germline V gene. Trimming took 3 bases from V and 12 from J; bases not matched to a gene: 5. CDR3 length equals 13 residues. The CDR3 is CASSPGDRVPLHF. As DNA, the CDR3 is TGTGCCAGCTCACCTGGTGACAGGGTACCCCTCCACTTT.

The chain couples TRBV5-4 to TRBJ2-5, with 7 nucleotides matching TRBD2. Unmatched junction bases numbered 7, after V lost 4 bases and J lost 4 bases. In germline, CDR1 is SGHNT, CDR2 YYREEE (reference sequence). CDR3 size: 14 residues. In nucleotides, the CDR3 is TGTGCCAGCAGCCCACCCGGGGGGATAGAGACCCAGTACTTC. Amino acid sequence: CASSPPGGIETQYF.

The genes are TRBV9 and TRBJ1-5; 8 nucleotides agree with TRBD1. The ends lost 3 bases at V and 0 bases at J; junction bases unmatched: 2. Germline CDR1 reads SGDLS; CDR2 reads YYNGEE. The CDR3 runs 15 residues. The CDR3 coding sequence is TGTGCCAGCAGCGCAGGGGGCCTTAGCAATCAGCCCCAGCATTTT. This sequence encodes CASSAGGLSNQPQHF.

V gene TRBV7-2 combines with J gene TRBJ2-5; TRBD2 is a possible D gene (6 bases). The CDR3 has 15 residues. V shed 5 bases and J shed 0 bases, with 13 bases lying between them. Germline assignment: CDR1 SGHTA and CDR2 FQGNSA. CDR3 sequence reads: CASSPYASDQETQYF. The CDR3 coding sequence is TGTGCCAGCAGCCCCTATGCTAGCGACCAAGAGACCCAGTACTTC. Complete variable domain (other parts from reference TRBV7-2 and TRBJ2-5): GAGVSQSPSNKVTEKGKDVELRCDPISGHTALYWYRQSLGQGLEFLIYFQGNSAPDKSGLPSDRFSAERTGGSVSTLTIQRTQQEDSAVYLCASSPYASDQETQYFGPGTRLLVL.

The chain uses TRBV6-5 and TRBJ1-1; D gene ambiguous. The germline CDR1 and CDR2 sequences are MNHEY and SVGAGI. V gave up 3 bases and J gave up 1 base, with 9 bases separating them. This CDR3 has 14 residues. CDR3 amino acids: CASSYLSGNTEAFF. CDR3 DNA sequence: TGTGCCAGCAGTTATCTCTCCGGGAACACTGAAGCTTTCTTT.

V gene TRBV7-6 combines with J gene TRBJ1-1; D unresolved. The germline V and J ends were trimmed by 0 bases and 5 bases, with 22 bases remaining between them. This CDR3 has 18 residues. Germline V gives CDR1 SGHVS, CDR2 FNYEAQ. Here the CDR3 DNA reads TGTGCCAGCAGCTTAGCGTTTCGTAAAAAAGAGGGAGAAACTGAAGCTTTCTTT. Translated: CASSLAFRKKEGETEAFF.

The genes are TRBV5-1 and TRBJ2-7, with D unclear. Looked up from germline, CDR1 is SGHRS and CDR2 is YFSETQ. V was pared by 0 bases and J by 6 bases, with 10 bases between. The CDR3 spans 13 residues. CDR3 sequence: CASSLAVGFEQYF. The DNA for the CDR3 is TGCGCCAGCAGCTTGGCCGTCGGGTTCGAGCAGTACTTC.

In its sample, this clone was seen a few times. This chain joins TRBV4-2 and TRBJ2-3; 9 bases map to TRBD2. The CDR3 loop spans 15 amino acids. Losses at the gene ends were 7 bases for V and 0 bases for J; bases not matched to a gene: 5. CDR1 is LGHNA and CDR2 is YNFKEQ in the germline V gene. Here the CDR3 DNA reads TGTGCCAGCACCCCTAGCGGGGCTAGCACAGATACGCAGTATTTT. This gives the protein CASTPSGASTDTQYF.